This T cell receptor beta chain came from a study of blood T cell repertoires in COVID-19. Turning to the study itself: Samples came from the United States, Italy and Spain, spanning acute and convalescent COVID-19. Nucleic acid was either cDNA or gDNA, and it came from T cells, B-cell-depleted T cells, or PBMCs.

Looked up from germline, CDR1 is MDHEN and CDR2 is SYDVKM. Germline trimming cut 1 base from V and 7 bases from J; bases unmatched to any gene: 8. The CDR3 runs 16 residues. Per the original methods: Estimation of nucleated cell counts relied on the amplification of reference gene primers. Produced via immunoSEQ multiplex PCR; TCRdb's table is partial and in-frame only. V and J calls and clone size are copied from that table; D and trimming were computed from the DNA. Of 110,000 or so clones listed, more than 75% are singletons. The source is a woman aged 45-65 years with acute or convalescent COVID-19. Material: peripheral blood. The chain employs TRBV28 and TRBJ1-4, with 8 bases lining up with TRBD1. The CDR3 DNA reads TGTGCCAGCAGTTTATCAGGGGCAGGGGGCTTTGAAAAACTGTTTTTT. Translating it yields CASSLSGAGGFEKLFF.